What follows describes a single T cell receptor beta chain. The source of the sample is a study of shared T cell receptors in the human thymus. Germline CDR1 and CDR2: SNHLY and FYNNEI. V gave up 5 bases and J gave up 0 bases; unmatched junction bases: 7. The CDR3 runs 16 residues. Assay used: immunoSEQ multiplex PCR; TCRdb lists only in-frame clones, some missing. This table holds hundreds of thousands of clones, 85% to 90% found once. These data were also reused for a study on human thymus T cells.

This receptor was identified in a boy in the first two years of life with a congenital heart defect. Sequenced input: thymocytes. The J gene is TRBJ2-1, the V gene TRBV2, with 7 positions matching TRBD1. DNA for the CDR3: TGTGCCAGCAGTCAACAGGGGCCCCCCTCCTACAATGAGCAGTTCTTC. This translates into CASSQQGPPSYNEQFF.